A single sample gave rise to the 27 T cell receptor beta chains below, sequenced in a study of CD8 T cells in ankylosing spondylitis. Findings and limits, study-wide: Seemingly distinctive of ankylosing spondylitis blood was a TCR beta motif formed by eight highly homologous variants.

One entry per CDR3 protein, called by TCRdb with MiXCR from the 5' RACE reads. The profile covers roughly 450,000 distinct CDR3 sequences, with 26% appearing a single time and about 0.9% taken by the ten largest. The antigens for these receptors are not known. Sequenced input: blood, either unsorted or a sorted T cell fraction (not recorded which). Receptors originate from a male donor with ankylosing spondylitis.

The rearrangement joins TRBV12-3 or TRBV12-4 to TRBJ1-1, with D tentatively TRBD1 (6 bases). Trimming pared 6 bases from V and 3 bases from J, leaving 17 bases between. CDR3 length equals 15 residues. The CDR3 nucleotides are TGTGCCAGCAGCCCCGGTGGTAAGGGGGACACTGAAGCTTTCTTT. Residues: CASSPGGKGDTEAFF.

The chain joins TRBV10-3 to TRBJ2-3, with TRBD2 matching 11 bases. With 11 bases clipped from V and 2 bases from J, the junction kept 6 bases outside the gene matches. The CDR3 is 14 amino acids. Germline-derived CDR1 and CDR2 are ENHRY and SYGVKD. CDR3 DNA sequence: TGTGCCGCCCGGACTAGCGGGCACACAGATACGCAGTATTTT. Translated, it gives CAARTSGHTDTQYF.

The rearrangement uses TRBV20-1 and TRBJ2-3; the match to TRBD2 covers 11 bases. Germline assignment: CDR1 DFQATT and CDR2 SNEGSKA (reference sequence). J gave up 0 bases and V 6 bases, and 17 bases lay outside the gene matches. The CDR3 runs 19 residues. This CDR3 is CSATARGSGRGTSTDTQYF. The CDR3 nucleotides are TGCAGTGCAACCGCTCGGGGTAGCGGGAGGGGGACTAGCACAGATACGCAGTATTTT.

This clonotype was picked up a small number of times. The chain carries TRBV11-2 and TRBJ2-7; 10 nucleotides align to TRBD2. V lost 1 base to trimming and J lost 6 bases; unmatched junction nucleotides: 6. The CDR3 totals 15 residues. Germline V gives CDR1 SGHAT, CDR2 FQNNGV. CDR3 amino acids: CASSLGLAGYSEQYV. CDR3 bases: TGTGCCAGCAGCTTAGGACTAGCGGGTTACTCCGAGCAGTACGTC.

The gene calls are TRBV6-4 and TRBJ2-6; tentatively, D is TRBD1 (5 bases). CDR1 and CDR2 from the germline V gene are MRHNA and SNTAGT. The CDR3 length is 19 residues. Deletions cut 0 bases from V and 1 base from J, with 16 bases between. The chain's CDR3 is CASSDSFVVPGSGANVLTF. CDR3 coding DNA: TGTGCCAGCAGTGACTCGTTTGTGGTCCCAGGGTCTGGGGCCAACGTCCTGACTTTC.

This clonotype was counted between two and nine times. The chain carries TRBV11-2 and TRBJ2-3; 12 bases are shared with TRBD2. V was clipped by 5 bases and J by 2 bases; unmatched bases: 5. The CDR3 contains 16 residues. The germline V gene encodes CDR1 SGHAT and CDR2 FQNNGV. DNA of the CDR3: TGTGCCAGCAGCCTTAGACTAGCGGGAGACACAGATACGCAGTATTTT. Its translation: CASSLRLAGDTDTQYF.

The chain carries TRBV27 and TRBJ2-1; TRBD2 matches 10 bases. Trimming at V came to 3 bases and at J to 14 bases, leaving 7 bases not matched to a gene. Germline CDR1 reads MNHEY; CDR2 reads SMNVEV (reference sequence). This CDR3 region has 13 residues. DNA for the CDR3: TGTGCCAGCAGTTTGGAGCGGGAGGGGGAAGAGTTCTTC. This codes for CASSLEREGEEFF.

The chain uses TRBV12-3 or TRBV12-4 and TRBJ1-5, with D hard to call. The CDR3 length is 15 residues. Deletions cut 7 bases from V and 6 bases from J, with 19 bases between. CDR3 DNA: TGTGCCAGCACCTTGGGCCAGGATGAAAGTCAGCCCCAGCATTTT. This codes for CASTLGQDESQPQHF.

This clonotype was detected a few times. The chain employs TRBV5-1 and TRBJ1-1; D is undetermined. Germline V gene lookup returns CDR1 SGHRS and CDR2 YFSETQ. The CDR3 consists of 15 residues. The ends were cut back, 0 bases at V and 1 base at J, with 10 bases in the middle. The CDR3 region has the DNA TGCGCCAGCAGCTTGGCCCCTCGGAAGAACACTGAAGCTTTCTTT. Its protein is CASSLAPRKNTEAFF.

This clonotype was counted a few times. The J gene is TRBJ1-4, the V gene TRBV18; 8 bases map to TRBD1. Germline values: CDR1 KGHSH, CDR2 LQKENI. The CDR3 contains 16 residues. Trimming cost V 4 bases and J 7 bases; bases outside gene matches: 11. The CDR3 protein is CASSRGQGGEGEKLFF. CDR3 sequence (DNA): TGTGCCAGCTCACGCGGACAGGGAGGGGAAGGTGAAAAACTGTTTTTT.

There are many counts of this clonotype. The DNA for the CDR3 is TGCAGTGCTGACTGGGACACCCAAGAGACCCAGTACTTC. It encodes CSADWDTQETQYF. The chain carries TRBV20-1 and TRBJ2-5; D is possibly TRBD1 (6 bases). This CDR3 comprises 13 residues. Trimming took off 5 bases at V and 1 base at J, with 11 bases between the two ends. Germline CDR1 DFQATT, CDR2 SNEGSKA (reference sequence).

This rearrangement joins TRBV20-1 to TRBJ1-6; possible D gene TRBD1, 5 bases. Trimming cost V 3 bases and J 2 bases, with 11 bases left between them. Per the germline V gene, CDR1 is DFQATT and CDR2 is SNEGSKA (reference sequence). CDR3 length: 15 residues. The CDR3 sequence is CSASPGKTYNSPLHF. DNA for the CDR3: TGCAGTGCTAGCCCAGGGAAAACCTATAATTCACCCCTCCACTTT.

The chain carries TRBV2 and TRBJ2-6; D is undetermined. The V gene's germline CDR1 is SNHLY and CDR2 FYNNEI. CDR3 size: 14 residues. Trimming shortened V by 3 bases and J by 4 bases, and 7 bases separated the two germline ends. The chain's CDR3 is CASSDSPGANVLTF. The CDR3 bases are TGTGCCAGCAGTGATTCCCCCGGGGCCAACGTCCTGACTTTC.

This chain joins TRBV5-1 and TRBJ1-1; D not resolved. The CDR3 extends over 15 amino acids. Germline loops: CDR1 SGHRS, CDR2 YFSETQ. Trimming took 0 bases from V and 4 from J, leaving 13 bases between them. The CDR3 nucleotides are TGCGCCAGCAGCTTGGTTGTGACCTTAGGCACTGAAGCTTTCTTT. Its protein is CASSLVVTLGTEAFF. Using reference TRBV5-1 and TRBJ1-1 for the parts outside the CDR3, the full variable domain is KAGVTQTPRYLIKTRGQQVTLSCSPISGHRSVSWYQQTPGQGLQFLFEYFSETQRNKGNFPGRFSGRQFSNSRSEMNVSTLELGDSALYLCASSLVVTLGTEAFFGQGTRLTVV.

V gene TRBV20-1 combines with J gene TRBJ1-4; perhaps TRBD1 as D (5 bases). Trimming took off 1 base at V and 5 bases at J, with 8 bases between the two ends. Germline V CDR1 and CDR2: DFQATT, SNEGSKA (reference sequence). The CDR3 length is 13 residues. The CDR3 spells CSARGDVNEKLFF. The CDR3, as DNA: TGCAGTGCTAGAGGGGACGTAAATGAAAAACTGTTTTTT.

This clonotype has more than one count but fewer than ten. The CDR3 protein is CASSYLAGSNEQFF. The CDR3 nucleotides read TGTGCCAGCAGCTATCTAGCGGGCAGCAATGAGCAGTTCTTC. The chain has TRBV12-3 or TRBV12-4 and TRBJ2-1; 8 positions agree with TRBD2. V was pared by 6 bases and J by 6 bases, with 7 bases of the junction left unmatched. This CDR3 has 14 amino acids.

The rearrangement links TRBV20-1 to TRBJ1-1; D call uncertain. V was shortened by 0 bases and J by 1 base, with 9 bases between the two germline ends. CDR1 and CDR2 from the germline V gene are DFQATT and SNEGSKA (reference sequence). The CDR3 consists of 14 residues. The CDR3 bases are TGCAGTGCTAGAGATGGGGTTGCGAACACTGAAGCTTTCTTT. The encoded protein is CSARDGVANTEAFF.

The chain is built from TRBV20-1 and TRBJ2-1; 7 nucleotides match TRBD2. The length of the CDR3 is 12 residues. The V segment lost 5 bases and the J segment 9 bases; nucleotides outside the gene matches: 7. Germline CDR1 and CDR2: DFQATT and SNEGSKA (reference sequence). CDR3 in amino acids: CSAGGRASEQFF. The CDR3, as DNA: TGCAGTGCTGGTGGGAGGGCCAGTGAGCAGTTCTTC.

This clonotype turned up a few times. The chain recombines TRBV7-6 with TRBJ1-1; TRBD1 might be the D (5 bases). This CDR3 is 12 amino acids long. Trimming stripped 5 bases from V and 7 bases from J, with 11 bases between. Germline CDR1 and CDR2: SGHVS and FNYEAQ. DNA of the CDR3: TGTGCCAGCAGCAGAACAGGTGGTGAAGCTTTCTTT. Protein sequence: CASSRTGGEAFF.

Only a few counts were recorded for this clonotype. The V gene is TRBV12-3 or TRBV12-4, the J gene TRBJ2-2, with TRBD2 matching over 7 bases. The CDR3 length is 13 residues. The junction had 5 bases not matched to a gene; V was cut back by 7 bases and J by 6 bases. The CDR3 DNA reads TGTGCCAGCAAAGCTAGCGGACCCGGGGAGCTGTTTTTT. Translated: CASKASGPGELFF.

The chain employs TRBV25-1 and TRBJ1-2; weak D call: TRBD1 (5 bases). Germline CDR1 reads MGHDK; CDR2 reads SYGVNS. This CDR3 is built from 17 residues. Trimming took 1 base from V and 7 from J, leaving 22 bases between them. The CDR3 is CASSEFGTGGPSFGYTF. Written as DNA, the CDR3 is TGTGCCAGCAGTGAATTTGGGACCGGTGGCCCTTCTTTTGGCTACACCTTC.

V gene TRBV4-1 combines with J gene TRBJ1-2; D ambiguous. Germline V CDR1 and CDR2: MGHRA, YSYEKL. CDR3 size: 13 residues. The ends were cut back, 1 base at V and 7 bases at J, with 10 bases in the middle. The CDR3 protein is CASSQAAGRGYTF. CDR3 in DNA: TGCGCCAGCAGCCAAGCGGCGGGCCGTGGCTACACCTTC.

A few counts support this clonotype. In DNA, the CDR3 is TGCAGCGTTAGGGTAATAGCGGGAGCCGGAGATACGCAGTATTTT. Protein sequence: CSVRVIAGAGDTQYF. The chain employs TRBV29-1 and TRBJ2-3, with 9 bases that match TRBD2. V shed 5 bases and J 5 bases; nucleotides not matched to a gene: 11. Germline lookup yields CDR1 SQVTM and CDR2 ANQGSEA. The CDR3 is 15 residues long.

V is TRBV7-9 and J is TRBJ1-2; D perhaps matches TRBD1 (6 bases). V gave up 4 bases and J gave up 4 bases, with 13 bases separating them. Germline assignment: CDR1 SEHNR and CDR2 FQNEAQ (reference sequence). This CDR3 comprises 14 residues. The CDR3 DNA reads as TGTGCCAGCAGCTGGGACACCGGGGGCTATGGCTACACCTTC. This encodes CASSWDTGGYGYTF.

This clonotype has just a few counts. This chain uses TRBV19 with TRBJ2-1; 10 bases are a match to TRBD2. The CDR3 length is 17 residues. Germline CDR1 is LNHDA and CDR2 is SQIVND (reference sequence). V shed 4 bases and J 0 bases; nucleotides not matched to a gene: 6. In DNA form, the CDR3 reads TGTGCCAGTAGTAGAGATAGCGGGGGGTCCTCCTACAATGAGCAGTTCTTC. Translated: CASSRDSGGSSYNEQFF.

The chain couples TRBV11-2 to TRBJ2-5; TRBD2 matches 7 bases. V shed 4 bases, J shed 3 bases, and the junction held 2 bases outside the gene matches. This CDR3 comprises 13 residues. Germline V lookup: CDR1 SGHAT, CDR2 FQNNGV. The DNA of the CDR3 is TGTGCCAGCAGCTCGGGACTAAAAGAGACCCAGTACTTC. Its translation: CASSSGLKETQYF.

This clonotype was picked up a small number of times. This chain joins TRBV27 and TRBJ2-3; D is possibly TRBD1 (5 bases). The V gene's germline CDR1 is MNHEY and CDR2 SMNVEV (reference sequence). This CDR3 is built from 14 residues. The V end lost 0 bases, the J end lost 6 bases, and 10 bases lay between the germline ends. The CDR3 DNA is TGTGCCAGCAGTTTATCGGGGCGATCCGATACGCAGTATTTT. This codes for CASSLSGRSDTQYF.